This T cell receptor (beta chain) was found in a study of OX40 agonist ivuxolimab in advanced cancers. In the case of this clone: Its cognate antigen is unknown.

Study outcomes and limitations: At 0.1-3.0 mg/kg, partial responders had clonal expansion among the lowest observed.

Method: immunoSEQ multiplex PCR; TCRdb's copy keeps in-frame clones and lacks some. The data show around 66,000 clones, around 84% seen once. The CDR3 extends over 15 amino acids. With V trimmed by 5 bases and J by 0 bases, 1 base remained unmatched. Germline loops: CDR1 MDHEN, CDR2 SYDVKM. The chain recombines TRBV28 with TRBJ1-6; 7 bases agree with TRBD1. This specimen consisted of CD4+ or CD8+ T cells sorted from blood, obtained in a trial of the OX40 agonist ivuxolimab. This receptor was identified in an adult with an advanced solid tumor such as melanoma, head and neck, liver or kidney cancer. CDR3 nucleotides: TGTGCCAGCAGTAGACAGGGCTCCTATAATTCACCCCTCCACTTT. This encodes CASSRQGSYNSPLHF.